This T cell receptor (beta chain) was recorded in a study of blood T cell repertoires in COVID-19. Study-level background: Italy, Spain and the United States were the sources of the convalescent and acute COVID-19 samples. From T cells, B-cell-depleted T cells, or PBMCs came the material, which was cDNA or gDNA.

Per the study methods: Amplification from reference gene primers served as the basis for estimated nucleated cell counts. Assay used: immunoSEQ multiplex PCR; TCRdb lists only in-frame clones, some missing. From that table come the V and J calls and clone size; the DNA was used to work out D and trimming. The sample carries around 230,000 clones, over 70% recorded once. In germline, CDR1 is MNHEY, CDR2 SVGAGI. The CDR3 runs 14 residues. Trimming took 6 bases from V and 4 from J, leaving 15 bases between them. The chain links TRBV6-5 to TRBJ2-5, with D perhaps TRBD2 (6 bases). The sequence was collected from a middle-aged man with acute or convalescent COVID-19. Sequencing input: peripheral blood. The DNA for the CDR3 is TGTGCCAGCAGCAAGGGACTTGGGGTAGAGACCCAGTACTTC. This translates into CASSKGLGVETQYF.